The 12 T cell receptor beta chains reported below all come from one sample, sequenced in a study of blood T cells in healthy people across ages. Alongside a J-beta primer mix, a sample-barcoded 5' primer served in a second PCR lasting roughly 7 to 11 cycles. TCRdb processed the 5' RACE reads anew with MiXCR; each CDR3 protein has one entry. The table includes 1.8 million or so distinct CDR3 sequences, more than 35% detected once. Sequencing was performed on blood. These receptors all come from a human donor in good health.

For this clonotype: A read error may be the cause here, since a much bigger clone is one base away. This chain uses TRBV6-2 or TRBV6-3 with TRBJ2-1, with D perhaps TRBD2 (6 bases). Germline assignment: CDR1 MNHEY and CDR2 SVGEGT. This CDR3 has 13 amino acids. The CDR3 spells CAGSTRLAAEQFF. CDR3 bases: TGTGCCGGCAGTACAAGGTTAGCGGCTGAGCAGTTCTTC.

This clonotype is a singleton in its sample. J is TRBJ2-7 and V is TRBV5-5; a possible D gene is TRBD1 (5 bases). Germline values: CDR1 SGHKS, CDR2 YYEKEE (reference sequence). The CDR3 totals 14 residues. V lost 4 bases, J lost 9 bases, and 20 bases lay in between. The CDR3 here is CASSMTDEVRGQYF. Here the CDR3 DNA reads TGTGCCAGCAGCATGACAGACGAAGTTAGGGGGCAGTACTTC.

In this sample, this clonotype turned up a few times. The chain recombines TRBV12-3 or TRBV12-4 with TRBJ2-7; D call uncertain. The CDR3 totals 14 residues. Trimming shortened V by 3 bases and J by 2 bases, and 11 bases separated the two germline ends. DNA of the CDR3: TGTGCCAGCAGTTTTCAGGCGATTACCTACGAGCAGTACTTC. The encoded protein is CASSFQAITYEQYF.

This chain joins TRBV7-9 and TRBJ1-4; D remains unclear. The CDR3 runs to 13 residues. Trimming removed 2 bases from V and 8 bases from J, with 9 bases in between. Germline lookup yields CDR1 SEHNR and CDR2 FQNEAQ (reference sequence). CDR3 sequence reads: CASSLKSVEKLFF. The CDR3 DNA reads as TGTGCCAGCAGCTTAAAATCGGTGGAAAAACTGTTTTTT.

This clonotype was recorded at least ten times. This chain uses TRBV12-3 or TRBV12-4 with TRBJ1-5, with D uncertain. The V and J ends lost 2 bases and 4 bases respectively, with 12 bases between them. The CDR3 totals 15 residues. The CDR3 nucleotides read TGTGCCAGCAGTTTAAGTGTCTGGGAAAATCAGCCCCAGCATTTT. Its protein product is CASSLSVWENQPQHF.

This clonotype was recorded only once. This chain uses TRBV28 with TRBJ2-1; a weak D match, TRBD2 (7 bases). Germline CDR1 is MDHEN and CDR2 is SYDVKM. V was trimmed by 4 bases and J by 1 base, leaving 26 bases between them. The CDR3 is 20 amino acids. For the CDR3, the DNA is TGTGCCAGCAGTTCCCGAGGGGGAGGGGTATTTTATGTATCCTACAATGAGCAGTTCTTC. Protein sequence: CASSSRGGGVFYVSYNEQFF.

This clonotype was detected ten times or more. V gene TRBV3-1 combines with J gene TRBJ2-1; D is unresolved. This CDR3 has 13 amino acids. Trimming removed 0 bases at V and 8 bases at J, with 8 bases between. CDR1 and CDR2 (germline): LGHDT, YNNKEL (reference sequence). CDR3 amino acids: CASSQEGGDEQFF. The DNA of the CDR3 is TGTGCCAGCAGCCAAGAGGGCGGCGATGAGCAGTTCTTC.

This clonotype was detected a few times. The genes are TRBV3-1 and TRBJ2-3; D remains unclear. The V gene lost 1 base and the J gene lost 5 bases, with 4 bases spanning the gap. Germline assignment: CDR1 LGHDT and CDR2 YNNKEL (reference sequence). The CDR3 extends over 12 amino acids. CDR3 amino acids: CASSQGEDTQYF. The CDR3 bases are TGTGCCAGCAGCCAAGGGGAAGATACGCAGTATTTT.

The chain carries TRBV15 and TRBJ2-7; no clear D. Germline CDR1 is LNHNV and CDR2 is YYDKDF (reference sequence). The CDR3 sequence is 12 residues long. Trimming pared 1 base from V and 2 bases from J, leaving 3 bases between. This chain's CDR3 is CATSRGTYEQYF. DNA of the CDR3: TGTGCCACCAGCAGAGGAACCTACGAGCAGTACTTC.

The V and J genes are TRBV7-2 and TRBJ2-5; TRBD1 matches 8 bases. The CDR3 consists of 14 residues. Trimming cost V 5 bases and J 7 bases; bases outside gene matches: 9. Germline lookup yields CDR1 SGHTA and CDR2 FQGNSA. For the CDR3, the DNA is TGTGCCAGCAGCCCAGGACAGGGACTGGGGACCCAGTACTTC. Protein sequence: CASSPGQGLGTQYF.

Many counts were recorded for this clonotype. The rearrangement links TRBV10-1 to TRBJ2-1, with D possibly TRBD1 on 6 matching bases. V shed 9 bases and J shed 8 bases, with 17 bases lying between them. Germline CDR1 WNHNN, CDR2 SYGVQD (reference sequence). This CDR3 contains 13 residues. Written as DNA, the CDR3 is TGCGCCAGGAGTCAACAGGGTTTGGATGAGCAGTTCTTC. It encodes CARSQQGLDEQFF.

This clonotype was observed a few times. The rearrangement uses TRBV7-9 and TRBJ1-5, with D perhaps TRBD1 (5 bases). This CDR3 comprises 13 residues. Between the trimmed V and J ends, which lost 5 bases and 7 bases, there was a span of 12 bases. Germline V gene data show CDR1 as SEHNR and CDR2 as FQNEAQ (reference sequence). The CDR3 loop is CASSVGARQPQHF. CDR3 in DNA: TGTGCCAGCAGCGTCGGGGCGCGGCAGCCCCAGCATTTT.